The 20 T cell receptor beta chains listed next were all sequenced from one sample in a study of blood T cells in healthy people across ages. The authors ran a second PCR of 7 to 11 cycles using a sample-barcoded 5' primer and a J-beta primer mix. In TCRdb, the 5' RACE reads were re-called with MiXCR into one record per CDR3 protein. The top ten clones hold around 11% of a sample with approximately 1.5 million distinct CDR3 sequences, around 35% of them seen once. The sample was blood. The receptors come from a woman in her 30s in good health.

This clonotype was counted at least ten times. The chain links TRBV29-1 to TRBJ2-1; D not resolved. Trimming cost V 6 bases and J 8 bases, with 26 bases left between them. The CDR3 contains 16 residues. Germline CDR1 and CDR2: SQVTM and ANQGSEA. DNA for the CDR3: TGCAGCGTCCGAAGGGCGGAGCGTTCCCACAGCGATGAGCAGTTCTTC. Its translation is CSVRRAERSHSDEQFF.

The chain employs TRBV11-2 and TRBJ2-1; D may be TRBD2 (6 bases). Germline V gives CDR1 SGHAT, CDR2 FQNNGV. The V and J ends lost 0 bases and 7 bases respectively, with 10 bases between them. The CDR3 sequence is 14 residues long. CDR3 in amino acids: CASSLDVAGNEQFF. The DNA for the CDR3 is TGTGCCAGCAGCTTAGATGTCGCGGGGAATGAGCAGTTCTTC.

The table lists this clonotype with a few counts. CDR3 bases: TGTGCCAGCAGTCCGGGACAGGTGGGCAATCAGCCCCAGCATTTT. Amino acid sequence: CASSPGQVGNQPQHF. The V and J genes are TRBV6-1 and TRBJ1-5, with 8 nucleotides matching TRBD1. The V gene's germline CDR1 is MNHNS and CDR2 SASEGT. The CDR3 runs 15 residues. The trim removed 5 bases at V and 2 bases at J, leaving 5 bases unmatched.

This chain uses TRBV6-1 with TRBJ1-1; the D is unclear. V shed 10 bases and J shed 7 bases, with 13 bases lying between them. The CDR3 totals 11 residues. The germline CDR1 and CDR2 sequences are MNHNS and SASEGT. The CDR3 DNA is TGTGCCATCCGGGCCCCTTTTGAAGCTTTCTTT. Translating gives CAIRAPFEAFF.

J is TRBJ1-2 and V is TRBV20-1, with no clear D. The germline gives CDR1 DFQATT, CDR2 SNEGSKA (reference sequence). The CDR3 consists of 17 residues. Trimming left V 0 bases short and J 4 bases short, with 21 bases between. The CDR3 nucleotides read TGCAGTGCTAGAGAAGAGCCTAACCGGGATCCCATCTATGGCTACACCTTC. Translation gives CSAREEPNRDPIYGYTF.

As for this clonotype: With a much larger clone just one base away, this may be a read error. The chain joins TRBV29-1 to TRBJ2-3; a weak D match, TRBD2 (6 bases). The V gene lost 7 bases and the J gene lost 0 bases, with 20 bases spanning the gap. Germline V gene lookup returns CDR1 SQVTM and CDR2 ANQGSEA. The CDR3 is 16 amino acids. CDR3 nucleotide sequence: TGCAGCGCTCCCCGGGGCATAGCGGCCAGCACAGATACGCAGTATTTT. Translation: CSAPRGIAASTDTQYF.

This clonotype was seen at least ten times. The rearrangement uses TRBV2 and TRBJ1-5; D not certain. The V gene's germline CDR1 is SNHLY and CDR2 FYNNEI. V lost 7 bases to trimming and J lost 3 bases, with 10 bases between them. The CDR3 covers 13 residues. The CDR3: CASTPAINQPQHF. The CDR3 DNA sequence: TGTGCCAGCACTCCAGCCATCAATCAGCCCCAGCATTTT.

The chain combines TRBV20-1 with TRBJ1-5; 8 nucleotides line up with TRBD1. After removal of 4 bases from V and 2 bases from J, the junction contained 4 bases not matched to a gene. The CDR3 is 14 residues long. Germline-derived CDR1 and CDR2 are DFQATT and SNEGSKA (reference sequence). CDR3 coding DNA: TGCAGTGCTATCAGGGGGCTCGGCAATCAGCCCCAGCATTTT. Its protein is CSAIRGLGNQPQHF.

This clonotype appeared many times. The rearrangement uses TRBV20-1 and TRBJ2-7; no reliable D call. CDR3 length equals 11 residues. The germline gives CDR1 DFQATT, CDR2 SNEGSKA (reference sequence). The germline V and J ends were trimmed by 5 bases and 0 bases, with 5 bases remaining between them. CDR3 loop: CSALSSYEQYF. In DNA, the CDR3 is TGCAGTGCTCTCAGCTCCTACGAGCAGTACTTC.

This clonotype was seen only a few times. The rearrangement uses TRBV5-1 and TRBJ2-7; D is perhaps TRBD1 or TRBD2 (5 bases each). CDR3 length equals 14 residues. Trimming removed 4 bases from V and 2 bases from J, with 13 bases in between. From germline, CDR1 is SGHRS and CDR2 YFSETQ. Here the CDR3 reads CASSEGDGAYEQYF. The CDR3 DNA is TGCGCCAGCAGCGAAGGGGACGGGGCCTACGAGCAGTACTTC.

CDR3 protein: CAIQSGGNYGYTF. DNA for the CDR3: TGTGCCATCCAATCCGGAGGAAACTATGGCTACACCTTC. The chain combines TRBV10-3 with TRBJ1-2, with unresolved D. CDR1 and CDR2 (germline): ENHRY, SYGVKD. This CDR3 spans 13 amino acids. The V end was cut by 8 bases, the J end by 2 bases, with 12 bases between.

Details on this clonotype: Given a much more abundant clone one base away, this may be a read error. The rearrangement uses TRBV29-1 and TRBJ2-3; D not resolved. The CDR3 extends over 14 amino acids. Germline V gene lookup returns CDR1 SQVTM and CDR2 ANQGSEA. CDR3 protein: CSVDGGLSTDTRYF. As DNA, the CDR3 is TGCAGCGTTGACGGCGGCCTAAGCACAGATACGCGGTATTTT.

The gene calls are TRBV12-3 or TRBV12-4 and TRBJ2-7, with 8 positions matching TRBD2. The CDR3 loop spans 14 amino acids. The J segment lost 7 bases and the V segment lost 3 bases, leaving 8 bases of the junction unmatched. The CDR3 loop reads CASSLVLAVSEQYF. The CDR3 DNA reads TGTGCCAGCAGTTTGGTACTAGCGGTTTCGGAGCAGTACTTC.

This clonotype was found many times. The rearrangement links TRBV4-2 to TRBJ1-2; 9 bases fit TRBD1. V shed 4 bases and J 2 bases; nucleotides not matched to a gene: 11. CDR3 length: 17 residues. Per germline, CDR1 LGHNA and CDR2 YNFKEQ. CDR3 region: CASSLLREDRGNYGYTF. CDR3 DNA sequence: TGTGCCAGCAGCCTCCTGCGGGAGGACAGGGGAAACTATGGCTACACCTTC.

Only a few counts were recorded for this clonotype. CDR3 coding DNA: TGTGCCAGCAGTTTAATGGCGGGAGGTGCAGATACGCAGTATTTT. Protein sequence: CASSLMAGGADTQYF. The chain joins TRBV28 to TRBJ2-3; TRBD2 agrees at 8 bases. The germline CDR1 and CDR2 sequences are MDHEN and SYDVKM. The CDR3 spans 15 residues. Trimming at V came to 2 bases and at J to 4 bases, leaving 5 bases not matched to a gene. Using reference TRBV28 and TRBJ2-3 for the parts outside the CDR3, the full variable domain is DVKVTQSSRYLVKRTGEKVFLECVQDMDHENMFWYRQDPGLGLRLIYFSYDVKMKEKGDIPEGYSVSREKKERFSLILESASTNQTSMYLCASSLMAGGADTQYFGPGTRLTVL.

This clonotype has a count of ten or more. The chain joins TRBV29-1 to TRBJ1-2, with D possibly being TRBD1 (5 bases). Germline values: CDR1 SQVTM, CDR2 ANQGSEA. The CDR3 has 14 amino acids. V was cut by 7 bases and J by 5 bases, with 20 bases left in between. CDR3 loop: CSAMYGGFEYGYTF. CDR3 in DNA: TGCAGCGCCATGTATGGGGGATTTGAGTATGGCTACACCTTC. The full variable domain, rest sourced from reference TRBV29-1 and TRBJ1-2, is SAVISQKPSRDICQRGTSLTIQCQVDSQVTMMFWYRQQPGQSLTLIATANQGSEATYESGFVIDKFPISRPNLTFSTLTVSNMSPEDSSIYLCSAMYGGFEYGYTFGSGTRLTVV.

The sample holds a few counts of this clonotype. The V call is TRBV3-1, the J call TRBJ2-1; 8 nucleotides line up with TRBD1. CDR3 size: 17 residues. CDR1 and CDR2 from the germline V gene are LGHDT and YNNKEL (reference sequence). Trimming at V came to 4 bases and at J to 2 bases, leaving 10 bases not matched to a gene. The CDR3 spells CASSPSVGQEAYNEQFF. The DNA of the CDR3 is TGTGCCAGCAGCCCCTCAGTGGGACAGGAAGCCTACAATGAGCAGTTCTTC.

This clonotype has more than one count but fewer than ten. The rearrangement joins TRBV12-3 or TRBV12-4 to TRBJ2-7; TRBD2 aligns across 10 bases. CDR3 length: 14 residues. V shed 7 bases, J shed 4 bases, and the junction held 7 bases outside the gene matches. The DNA of the CDR3 is TGTGCCAGCAACCGAGCGGGAGGGGCTTACGAGCAGTACTTC. Translation gives CASNRAGGAYEQYF.

The V and J genes are TRBV4-1 and TRBJ1-2, with D perhaps TRBD1 (6 bases). The V gene's germline CDR1 is MGHRA and CDR2 YSYEKL. The CDR3 spans 16 residues. Trimming stripped 3 bases from V and 0 bases from J, with 14 bases between. CDR3 region: CASSQDTGLANYGYTF. The CDR3 DNA is TGCGCCAGCAGCCAGGATACAGGGTTAGCTAACTATGGCTACACCTTC.

This clonotype was observed a handful of times. The chain recombines TRBV3-1 with TRBJ2-1, with D possibly matching TRBD2 (7 bases). The CDR3 has 16 residues. V lost 3 bases to trimming and J lost 0 bases, with 12 bases between them. Germline CDR1 and CDR2: LGHDT and YNNKEL (reference sequence). CDR3 coding DNA: TGTGCCAGCAGCCAGGGCGGGGGCGCCTCCTACAATGAGCAGTTCTTC. The encoded protein is CASSQGGGASYNEQFF.